The rows below give T cell receptor beta chains drawn from one sample of a study of T cell responses to AZD1222 COVID-19 vaccine. Data came from immunoSEQ multiplex PCR; TCRdb stores just in-frame clones and leaves some out. Among approximately 100,000 clones listed, roughly 91% were seen once. The sample here was peripheral blood, taken 28 days after the second AZD1222 dose. All receptors derive from an adult who received the AZD1222 COVID-19 vaccine. Both conserved end residues are part of each CDR3. Each record gives: V gene, clone size, D gene, J gene, CDR3 DNA, CDR3 protein. A D gene is named only where the DNA matches it firmly. For some rows the clone size is stated as once, few or many, or as a class when expanded; others skip it.

v_gene: TRBV7-2
abundance: .
d_gene: .
j_gene: TRBJ1-5
CDR3nt: TGTGCCAGCAGCTTAAGTAGCAATCAGCCCCAGCATTTT
CDR3aa: CASSLSSNQPQHF

v_gene: TRBV10-2
abundance: many
d_gene: .
j_gene: TRBJ2-1
CDR3nt: TGCGCCAGCAGTGAGGTGGAGGGTCGGTCCTACAATGAGCAGTTCTTC
CDR3aa: CASSEVEGRSYNEQFF

v_gene: TRBV12-3/TRBV12-4
abundance: .
d_gene: .
j_gene: TRBJ1-3
CDR3nt: TGTGCCAGCAGTTTACCCCGAAACACCATATATTTT
CDR3aa: CASSLPRNTIYF

v_gene: TRBV3-1/TRBV3-2
abundance: .
d_gene: TRBD1
j_gene: TRBJ1-6
CDR3nt: TGTGCCAGCAGCCAAGAGGTACAGGGGGCGAGGGATTCACCCCTCCACTTT
CDR3aa: CASSQEVQGARDSPLHF

v_gene: TRBV5-1
abundance: .
d_gene: .
j_gene: TRBJ2-2
CDR3nt: TGCGCCAGCAGCTACGCCGGGACACCTAACACCGGGGAGCTGTTTTTT
CDR3aa: CASSYAGTPNTGELFF

v_gene: TRBV6-5
abundance: .
d_gene: TRBD1
j_gene: TRBJ1-2
CDR3nt: TGTGCCAGCAAACAACGACAGGGCGGCTATGGCTACACCTTC
CDR3aa: CASKQRQGGYGYTF

v_gene: TRBV15
abundance: once
d_gene: .
j_gene: TRBJ1-2
CDR3nt: TGTGCCACCAGCAGAACGGTCGGGACCCTTAATGGCTACACCTTC
CDR3aa: CATSRTVGTLNGYTF

v_gene: TRBV12-3/TRBV12-4
abundance: .
d_gene: .
j_gene: TRBJ2-2
CDR3nt: TGTGCCAGCAGTTTATTCATCGGGGAGCTGTTTTTT
CDR3aa: CASSLFIGELFF

v_gene: TRBV27
abundance: .
d_gene: .
j_gene: TRBJ2-3
CDR3nt: TGTGCCAGCAGTTTAAGCCCCTACGGGGTACCAGATACGCAGTATTTT
CDR3aa: CASSLSPYGVPDTQYF

v_gene: TRBV2
abundance: .
d_gene: .
j_gene: TRBJ1-1
CDR3nt: TGTGCCAGCAGGCCCGAACAGGAGATTGAAGCTTTCTTT
CDR3aa: CASRPEQEIEAFF

v_gene: TRBV5-1
abundance: .
d_gene: TRBD2
j_gene: TRBJ2-5
CDR3nt: TGCGCCAGCAGCATAGCGGGTCTCCCTCAAGAGACCCAGTACTTC
CDR3aa: CASSIAGLPQETQYF

v_gene: TRBV6-5
abundance: .
d_gene: .
j_gene: TRBJ2-7
CDR3nt: TGTGCCAGCAGTTACGGGGACGTCTCCTACGAGCAGTACTTC
CDR3aa: CASSYGDVSYEQYF

v_gene: TRBV6-5
abundance: .
d_gene: .
j_gene: TRBJ1-3
CDR3nt: TGTGCCAGCAGTTCCACAGGGTCACGAAACACCATATATTTT
CDR3aa: CASSSTGSRNTIYF

v_gene: TRBV18
abundance: few
d_gene: .
j_gene: TRBJ2-7
CDR3nt: TGTGCCAGCTCCAGCTCCTACGAGCAGTACTTC
CDR3aa: CASSSSYEQYF

v_gene: TRBV11-2
abundance: .
d_gene: TRBD1
j_gene: TRBJ1-1
CDR3nt: TGTGCCAGCAGCTTAGGGGCAGGGGGACGAGCTTTCTTT
CDR3aa: CASSLGAGGRAFF

v_gene: TRBV10-1
abundance: .
d_gene: .
j_gene: TRBJ1-1
CDR3nt: TGCGCCAGCAGTGAATCGGAGAGGGATAAAGCTTTCTTT
CDR3aa: CASSESERDKAFF

v_gene: TRBV3-1/TRBV3-2
abundance: few
d_gene: .
j_gene: TRBJ2-7
CDR3nt: TGTGCCAGCAGCCAGCGGTGGGGTTCTAGAGGGGAGCAGTACTTC
CDR3aa: CASSQRWGSRGEQYF

v_gene: TRBV5-1
abundance: .
d_gene: TRBD2
j_gene: TRBJ2-3
CDR3nt: TGCGCCAGCAGCTTGGATAGCGGGGGGTCCCCTAGCACAGATACGCAGTATTTT
CDR3aa: CASSLDSGGSPSTDTQYF

v_gene: TRBV19
abundance: .
d_gene: .
j_gene: TRBJ1-1
CDR3nt: TGTGCCAGTACGTTGGGCCCCGAAGCTTTCTTT
CDR3aa: CASTLGPEAFF

v_gene: TRBV7-2
abundance: once
d_gene: TRBD1
j_gene: TRBJ1-1
CDR3nt: TGTGCCAGCAGCCAACAGGGGTTGAACACTGAAGCTTTCTTT
CDR3aa: CASSQQGLNTEAFF

v_gene: TRBV2
abundance: .
d_gene: TRBD2
j_gene: TRBJ2-5
CDR3nt: TGTGCCAGGACTAGCGGGGGGGGAGAGACCCAGTACTTC
CDR3aa: CARTSGGGETQYF

v_gene: TRBV4-3
abundance: .
d_gene: .
j_gene: TRBJ2-3
CDR3nt: TGCGCCAGCAGCCAAGATGCGGTTAGCACAGATACGCAGTATTTT
CDR3aa: CASSQDAVSTDTQYF

v_gene: TRBV5-1
abundance: .
d_gene: .
j_gene: TRBJ1-2
CDR3nt: TGCGCCAGCAGCTTGTGGGGGTCAGGCTACACCTTC
CDR3aa: CASSLWGSGYTF

v_gene: TRBV5-6
abundance: .
d_gene: TRBD1
j_gene: TRBJ1-2
CDR3nt: TGTGCCAGCAGCCAATGGACAGGGGGCGGCTACACCTTC
CDR3aa: CASSQWTGGGYTF

v_gene: TRBV7-2
abundance: .
d_gene: TRBD1
j_gene: TRBJ1-1
CDR3nt: TGTGCCAGCAGCGGACGACAGGGGAGAACTGAAGCTTTCTTT
CDR3aa: CASSGRQGRTEAFF

v_gene: TRBV28
abundance: few
d_gene: TRBD1
j_gene: TRBJ1-2
CDR3nt: TGTGCCAGCAGACAGGCGGGACAGGGCGGTTATGGCTACACCTTC
CDR3aa: CASRQAGQGGYGYTF

v_gene: TRBV4-1
abundance: .
d_gene: .
j_gene: TRBJ1-3
CDR3nt: TGCGCCAGCAGCCAAGATCAGGTTAGACGGGCTGGAAACACCATATATTTT
CDR3aa: CASSQDQVRRAGNTIYF

v_gene: TRBV7-9
abundance: .
d_gene: TRBD1
j_gene: TRBJ1-2
CDR3nt: TGTGCCAGCAGCTTAGACGGGACAGGACGTAAGGCAGGCTACACCTTC
CDR3aa: CASSLDGTGRKAGYTF

v_gene: TRBV7-2
abundance: few
d_gene: .
j_gene: TRBJ1-3
CDR3nt: TGTGCCAGCAGCTTAGGACCCGGGTTTGGTCTAGGTTCTGGAAACACCATATATTTT
CDR3aa: CASSLGPGFGLGSGNTIYF

v_gene: TRBV10-3
abundance: .
d_gene: .
j_gene: TRBJ2-7
CDR3nt: TGTGCCATCAGTCCCTCCTACGCAGCCTACGAGCAGTACTTC
CDR3aa: CAISPSYAAYEQYF

v_gene: TRBV29-1
abundance: once
d_gene: .
j_gene: TRBJ2-1
CDR3nt: TGCAGCGCCGATACCCCGGGTCCACTTACCAGGGGTCGCCGGGAGCAGTTCTTC
CDR3aa: CSADTPGPLTRGRREQFF

v_gene: TRBV18
abundance: .
d_gene: .
j_gene: TRBJ1-1
CDR3nt: TGTGCCAGCTCACCGCGAGGACAGAACACTGAAGCTTTCTTT
CDR3aa: CASSPRGQNTEAFF

v_gene: TRBV5-6
abundance: .
d_gene: .
j_gene: TRBJ1-6
CDR3nt: TGTGCCAGCAGCTTCGGGCTTTATTCGAATTCACCCCTCCACTTT
CDR3aa: CASSFGLYSNSPLHF

v_gene: TRBV5-6
abundance: .
d_gene: .
j_gene: TRBJ2-7
CDR3nt: TGTGCCAGCAGCTTGGTCGAGGAGCAGTACTTC
CDR3aa: CASSLVEEQYF

v_gene: TRBV7-2
abundance: .
d_gene: .
j_gene: TRBJ2-3
CDR3nt: TGTGCCAGCAGCTACAGGGAGAACACAGATACGCAGTATTTT
CDR3aa: CASSYRENTDTQYF

v_gene: TRBV7-8
abundance: .
d_gene: .
j_gene: TRBJ1-1
CDR3nt: TGTGCCAGCAGCCAACTGGGCCAGTTGAACACTGAAGCTTTCTTT
CDR3aa: CASSQLGQLNTEAFF

v_gene: TRBV7-8
abundance: .
d_gene: .
j_gene: TRBJ1-4
CDR3nt: TGTGCCAGCAGAACCCGGGCAGTTAATGAAAAACTGTTTTTT
CDR3aa: CASRTRAVNEKLFF

v_gene: TRBV7-3
abundance: .
d_gene: .
j_gene: TRBJ1-1
CDR3nt: TGTGCCAGCAGGGAAACAGTGAACACTGAAGCTTTCTTT
CDR3aa: CASRETVNTEAFF

v_gene: TRBV6-1
abundance: once
d_gene: .
j_gene: TRBJ1-1
CDR3nt: TGTGCCAGCAGTGAAGTACGGGTTTCCACTGAAGCTTTCTTT
CDR3aa: CASSEVRVSTEAFF

v_gene: TRBV10-3
abundance: .
d_gene: .
j_gene: TRBJ2-7
CDR3nt: TGTGCCATCAGTGAGTCCGGCAGGGCCTACGAGCAGTACTTC
CDR3aa: CAISESGRAYEQYF

v_gene: TRBV5-3
abundance: .
d_gene: TRBD1
j_gene: TRBJ1-5
CDR3nt: TGTGCCAGAAGGCCGGACAGGGGAAATCAGCCCCAGCATTTT
CDR3aa: CARRPDRGNQPQHF

v_gene: TRBV7-8
abundance: .
d_gene: TRBD2
j_gene: TRBJ2-5
CDR3nt: TGTGCCAGCAGCCCAACACGGGGCGCAGGGAGGGGAGAGACCCAGTACTTC
CDR3aa: CASSPTRGAGRGETQYF

v_gene: TRBV19
abundance: .
d_gene: .
j_gene: TRBJ1-5
CDR3nt: TGTGCCACCCGGGCCGCCTTAGAGCCCCAGCATTTT
CDR3aa: CATRAALEPQHF

v_gene: TRBV11-2
abundance: .
d_gene: .
j_gene: TRBJ2-1
CDR3nt: TGTGCCAGCAGCTCAAGGATAAGTCGGGGGGCGTCCTACAATGAGCAGTTCTTC
CDR3aa: CASSSRISRGASYNEQFF

v_gene: TRBV7-2
abundance: once
d_gene: TRBD2
j_gene: TRBJ2-4
CDR3nt: TGTGCCAGCAGCCCTCGGGGAAAAGCGGGGGCCCTAGCCAAAAACATTCAGTACTTC
CDR3aa: CASSPRGKAGALAKNIQYF

v_gene: TRBV27
abundance: .
d_gene: TRBD1
j_gene: TRBJ1-3
CDR3nt: TGTGCCAGCAGTCGGGACAGGGGGACCTCTGGAAACACCATATATTTT
CDR3aa: CASSRDRGTSGNTIYF

v_gene: TRBV6-5
abundance: .
d_gene: .
j_gene: TRBJ1-5
CDR3nt: TGTGCCAGCAGTTACTCGTCGGTTCAGCCCCAGCATTTT
CDR3aa: CASSYSSVQPQHF

v_gene: TRBV6-5
abundance: .
d_gene: .
j_gene: TRBJ2-3
CDR3nt: TGTGCCAGCACCAGGTCTAATACGCAGTATTTT
CDR3aa: CASTRSNTQYF

v_gene: TRBV4-2
abundance: .
d_gene: .
j_gene: TRBJ1-5
CDR3nt: TGTGCCAGCAGCCAAGATCACAGAACAAATCAGCCCCAGCATTTT
CDR3aa: CASSQDHRTNQPQHF

v_gene: TRBV2
abundance: few
d_gene: .
j_gene: TRBJ1-1
CDR3nt: TGTGCCAGCAGTGAAGGGGCAGACGGGACCACTGAAGCTTTCTTT
CDR3aa: CASSEGADGTTEAFF

v_gene: TRBV6-5
abundance: once
d_gene: .
j_gene: TRBJ1-4
CDR3nt: TGTGCCAGCAGTTACGGATCGGCGGGGGGGGAAAAACTGTTTTTT
CDR3aa: CASSYGSAGGEKLFF

v_gene: TRBV7-9
abundance: .
d_gene: .
j_gene: TRBJ2-7
CDR3nt: TGTGCCAGCAGCTTCCCGGGGTCCCCCTACGAGCAGTACTTC
CDR3aa: CASSFPGSPYEQYF

v_gene: TRBV9
abundance: .
d_gene: TRBD1
j_gene: TRBJ1-2
CDR3nt: TGTGCCAGCAGCGTAGGTGACAGGGTCTATGGCTACACCTTC
CDR3aa: CASSVGDRVYGYTF